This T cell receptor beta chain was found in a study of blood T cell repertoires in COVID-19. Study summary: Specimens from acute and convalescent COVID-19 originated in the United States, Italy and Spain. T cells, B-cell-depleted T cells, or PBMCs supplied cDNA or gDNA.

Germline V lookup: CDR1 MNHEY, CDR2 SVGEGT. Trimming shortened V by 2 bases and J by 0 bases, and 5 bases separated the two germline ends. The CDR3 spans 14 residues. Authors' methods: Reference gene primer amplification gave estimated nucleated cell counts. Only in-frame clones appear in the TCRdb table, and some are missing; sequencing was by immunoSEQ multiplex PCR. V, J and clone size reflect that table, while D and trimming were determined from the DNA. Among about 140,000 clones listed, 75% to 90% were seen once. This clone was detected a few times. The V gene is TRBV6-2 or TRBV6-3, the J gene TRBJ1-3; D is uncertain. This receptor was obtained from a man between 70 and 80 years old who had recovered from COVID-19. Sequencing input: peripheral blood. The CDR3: CASSYPDSGNTIYF. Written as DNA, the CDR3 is TGTGCCAGCAGTTACCCAGACTCTGGAAACACCATATATTTT.